Included here is one TCR beta chain sequence, with context. Its antigen remains unidentified. Germline-derived CDR1 and CDR2 are MNHEY and SVGEGT. This CDR3 is built from 14 residues. The germline V and J ends were trimmed by 6 bases and 4 bases, with 13 bases remaining between them. The source of the sample is a study of identical twins. TCRdb reprocessed the 5' RACE reads via MiXCR and lists one record per CDR3 protein. The sample records roughly 720,000 distinct CDR3 sequences, 15% to 20% being singletons. Findings and limits, study-wide: Reduced insertions were recorded for abundant cord blood beta clonotypes, with no such pattern in memory repertoires. The authors drew conclusions from cross-sectional statistical analysis rather than following the same donors.

The same data also went into a second study, on T cells expressing NK-cell markers. From that paper: Sequenced donors, eight in total, included seven who were HCMV-seropositive and one who was seronegative. There were several donors in whom these clonotypes also led the CD3+CD56-NKG2C+ fraction.

V gene TRBV6-2 or TRBV6-3 combines with J gene TRBJ1-5, with TRBD1 as a possible D gene (6 bases). This TCR derives from a woman aged 18-29 years in good health. Sequenced sample: PBMCs. CDR3 nucleotides: TGTGCCAGCAGACAGGGAACAGGAAATCAGCCCCAGCATTTT. This encodes CASRQGTGNQPQHF.